These 11 T cell receptor beta chains were sequenced from one sample in a study of blood T cell repertoires in COVID-19. The repertoire was sequenced with immunoSEQ multiplex PCR; TCRdb's copy has only in-frame clones and lacks some. The sample gives under 250,000 clones, roughly 83% of which show up once; approximately 6% is in the top ten. Sequencing was carried out using peripheral blood. The receptor set was obtained from a woman older than 75 with COVID-19, enrolled during active disease.

The chain employs TRBV10-3 and TRBJ2-7, with 10 bases identical to TRBD1. Germline V gene sequence: CDR1 ENHRY, CDR2 SYGVKD. J gave up 11 bases and V 3 bases, and 10 bases lay outside the gene matches. The CDR3 totals 14 residues. CDR3 loop: CAISDGTGALGKYV. The CDR3 coding sequence is TGTGCCATCAGTGATGGGACAGGGGCCCTAGGGAAGTACGTC.

DNA of the CDR3: TGCGCCAGCAGCTGGGAGTCGGGACAGTCCTATGGCTACACCTTC. It translates to CASSWESGQSYGYTF. This chain connects TRBV5-1 to TRBJ1-2, with TRBD1 matching 7 bases. Germline CDR1 is SGHRS and CDR2 is YFSETQ. Trimming took 3 bases from V and 4 from J; bases not matched to a gene: 9. The CDR3 is made up of 15 amino acids.

The gene calls are TRBV18 and TRBJ2-7; 9 bases fit TRBD2. Trimming cost V 3 bases and J 1 base; bases outside gene matches: 7. This CDR3 spans 16 amino acids. Germline CDR1 reads KGHSH; CDR2 reads LQKENI. The CDR3 loop reads CASSPPGLASSYEQYF. For the CDR3, the DNA is TGTGCCAGCTCACCGCCCGGACTAGCGTCTTCCTACGAGCAGTACTTC.

This rearrangement joins TRBV24-1 to TRBJ2-6; TRBD1 matches 8 bases. The CDR3 runs 14 residues. The germline gives CDR1 KGHDR, CDR2 SFDVKD. V dropped 9 bases and J dropped 9; count of bases not matched to a gene: 9. The CDR3 sequence is CATLGQVFINVLTF. CDR3 DNA: TGTGCCACCTTGGGACAGGTCTTCATCAACGTCCTGACTTTC.

This chain uses TRBV7-2 with TRBJ2-5, with TRBD2 as a possible D gene (5 bases). V lost 3 bases to trimming and J lost 4 bases, with 9 bases between them. CDR1 and CDR2 from the germline V gene are SGHTA and FQGNSA. The CDR3 consists of 13 residues. CDR3 in DNA: TGTGCCAGCAGCTTTCGAAGCGGAGAGACCCAGTACTTC. Its translation: CASSFRSGETQYF.

This clone came up once. The CDR3 here is CASSLERRGYGYTF. The CDR3 DNA sequence: TGTGCCAGCAGCTTGGAGAGGAGAGGGTATGGCTACACCTTC. This chain joins TRBV5-6 and TRBJ1-2; D not resolved. The germline V gene has CDR1 SGHDT and CDR2 YYEEEE. Trimming took off 0 bases at V and 5 bases at J, with 11 bases between the two ends. The CDR3 is made up of 14 amino acids. Full variable domain (missing parts from reference TRBV5-6 and TRBJ1-2): DAGVTQSPTHLIKTRGQQVTLRCSPKSGHDTVSWYQQALGQGPQFIFQYYEEEERQRGNFPDRFSGHQFPNYSSELNVNALLLGDSALYLCASSLERRGYGYTFGSGTRLTVV.

The chain is built from TRBV6-2 or TRBV6-3 and TRBJ2-7; D is undetermined. There are 12 residues in the CDR3. The V end lost 6 bases, the J end lost 3 bases, and 9 bases lay between the germline ends. Germline-derived CDR1 and CDR2 are MNHEY and SVGEGT. The CDR3 region is CASSRSLYEQYF. For the CDR3, the DNA is TGTGCCAGCAGCCGAAGCCTCTACGAGCAGTACTTC.

The chain uses TRBV3-1 (or the pseudogene TRBV3-2) and TRBJ2-7; 10 bases are shared with TRBD1. CDR1 and CDR2 from the germline V gene are LGHDT and YNNKEL (reference sequence). V dropped 4 bases and J dropped 5; count of bases not matched to a gene: 8. The CDR3 consists of 15 residues. CDR3 nucleotides: TGTGCCAGCAGCCGAAGTGGACAGGGGGGAAACGAGCAGTACTTC. This sequence encodes CASSRSGQGGNEQYF.

The chain has TRBV7-2 and TRBJ1-4, with 8 bases lining up with TRBD1. The CDR3 runs 14 residues. Germline CDR1 is SGHTA and CDR2 is FQGNSA. Unmatched junction bases numbered 2, after V lost 4 bases and J lost 4 bases. The CDR3 sequence is CASSSGGGNEKLFF. The CDR3 nucleotides are TGTGCCAGCAGCTCAGGGGGCGGTAATGAAAAACTGTTTTTT.

The chain is built from TRBV27 and TRBJ1-2; 7 nucleotides match TRBD1. V lost 5 bases to trimming and J lost 4 bases; unmatched junction nucleotides: 4. Per germline, CDR1 MNHEY and CDR2 SMNVEV (reference sequence). This CDR3 region has 13 residues. CDR3 nucleotides: TGTGCCAGCAGTCCACGACAGGGCTATGGCTACACCTTC. It yields the protein CASSPRQGYGYTF.

Of note for this clone: Other DNA sequences from this sample encode an identical CDR3 as well. This chain uses TRBV28 with TRBJ1-1; D not certain. V was clipped by 5 bases and J by 0 bases, with 7 bases between them. The germline V gene encodes CDR1 MDHEN and CDR2 SYDVKM. The CDR3 totals 13 residues. Here the CDR3 reads CASSRGMNTEAFF. The CDR3 DNA sequence: TGTGCCAGCAGTAGAGGAATGAACACTGAAGCTTTCTTT.